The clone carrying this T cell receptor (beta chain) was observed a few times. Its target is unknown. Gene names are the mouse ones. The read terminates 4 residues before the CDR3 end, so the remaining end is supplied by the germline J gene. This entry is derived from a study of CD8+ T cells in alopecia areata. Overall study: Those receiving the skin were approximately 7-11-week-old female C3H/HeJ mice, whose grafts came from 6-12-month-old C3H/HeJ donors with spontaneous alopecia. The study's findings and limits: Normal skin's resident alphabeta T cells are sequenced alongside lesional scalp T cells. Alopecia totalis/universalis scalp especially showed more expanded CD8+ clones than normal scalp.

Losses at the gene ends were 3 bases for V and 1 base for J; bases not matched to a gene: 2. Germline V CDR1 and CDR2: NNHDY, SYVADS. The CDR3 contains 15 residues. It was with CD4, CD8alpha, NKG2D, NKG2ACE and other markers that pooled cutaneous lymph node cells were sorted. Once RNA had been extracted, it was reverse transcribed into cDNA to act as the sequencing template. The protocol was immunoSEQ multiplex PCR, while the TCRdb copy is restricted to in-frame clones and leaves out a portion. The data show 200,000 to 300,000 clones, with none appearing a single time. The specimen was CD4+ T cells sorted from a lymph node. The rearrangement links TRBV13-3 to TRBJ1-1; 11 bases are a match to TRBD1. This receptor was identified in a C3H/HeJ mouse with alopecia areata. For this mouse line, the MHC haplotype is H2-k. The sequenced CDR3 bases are TGTGCCAGCAGTGGGACAGGGGGCCCGAACACA. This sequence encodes CASSGTGGPNT. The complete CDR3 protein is CASSGTGGPNTEVFF.